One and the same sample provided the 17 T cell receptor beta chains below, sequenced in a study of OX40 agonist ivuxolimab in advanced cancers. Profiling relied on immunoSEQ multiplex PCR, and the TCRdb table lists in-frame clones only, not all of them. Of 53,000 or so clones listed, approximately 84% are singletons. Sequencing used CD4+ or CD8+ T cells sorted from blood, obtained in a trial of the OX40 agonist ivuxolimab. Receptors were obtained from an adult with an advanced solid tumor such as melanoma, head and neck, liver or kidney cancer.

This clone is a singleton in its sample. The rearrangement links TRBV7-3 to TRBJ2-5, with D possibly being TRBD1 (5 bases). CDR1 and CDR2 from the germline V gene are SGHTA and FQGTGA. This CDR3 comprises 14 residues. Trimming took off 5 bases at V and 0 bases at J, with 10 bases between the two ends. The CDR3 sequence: CASSQQGHQETQYF. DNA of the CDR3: TGTGCCAGCAGCCAGCAGGGTCACCAAGAGACCCAGTACTTC.

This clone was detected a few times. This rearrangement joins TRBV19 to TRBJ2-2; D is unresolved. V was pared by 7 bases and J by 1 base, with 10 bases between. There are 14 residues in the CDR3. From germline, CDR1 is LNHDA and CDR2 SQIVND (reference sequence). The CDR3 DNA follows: TGTGCCAGTACCCAGACGGGGAACACCGGGGAGCTGTTTTTT. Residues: CASTQTGNTGELFF.

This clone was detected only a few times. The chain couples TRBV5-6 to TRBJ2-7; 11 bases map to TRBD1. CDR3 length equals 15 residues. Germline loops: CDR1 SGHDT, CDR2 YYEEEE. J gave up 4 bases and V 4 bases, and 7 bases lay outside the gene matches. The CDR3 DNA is TGTGCCAGCAGCGTCCGGGACAGGGGGTTTTACGAGCAGTACTTC. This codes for CASSVRDRGFYEQYF.

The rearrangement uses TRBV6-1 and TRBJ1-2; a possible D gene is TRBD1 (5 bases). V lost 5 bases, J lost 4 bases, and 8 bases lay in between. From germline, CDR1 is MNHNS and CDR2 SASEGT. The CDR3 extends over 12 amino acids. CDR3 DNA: TGTGCCAGCAGTACAGGCCTCTATGGCTACACCTTC. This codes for CASSTGLYGYTF.

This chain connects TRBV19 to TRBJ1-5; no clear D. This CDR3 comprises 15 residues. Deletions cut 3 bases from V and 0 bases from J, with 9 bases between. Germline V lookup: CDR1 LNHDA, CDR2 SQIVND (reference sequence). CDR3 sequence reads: CASSIAGYSNQPQHF. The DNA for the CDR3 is TGTGCCAGTAGTATCGCTGGGTATAGCAATCAGCCCCAGCATTTT.

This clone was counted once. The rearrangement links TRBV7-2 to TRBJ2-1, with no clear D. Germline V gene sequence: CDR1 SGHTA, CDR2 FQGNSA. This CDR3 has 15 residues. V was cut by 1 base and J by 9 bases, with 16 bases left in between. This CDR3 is CASSLESLLSAEQFF. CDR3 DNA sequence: TGTGCCAGCAGCTTAGAATCGCTCTTAAGCGCTGAGCAGTTCTTC. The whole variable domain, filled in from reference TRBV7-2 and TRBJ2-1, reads GAGVSQSPSNKVTEKGKDVELRCDPISGHTALYWYRQSLGQGLEFLIYFQGNSAPDKSGLPSDRFSAERTGGSVSTLTIQRTQQEDSAVYLCASSLESLLSAEQFFGPGTRLTVL.

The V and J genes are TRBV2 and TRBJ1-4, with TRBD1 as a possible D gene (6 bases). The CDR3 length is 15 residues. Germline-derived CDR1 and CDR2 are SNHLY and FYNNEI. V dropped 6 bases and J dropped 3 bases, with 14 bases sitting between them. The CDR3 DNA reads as TGTGCCAGCAGAGTTCAGGGGCTGGCTAATGAAAAACTGTTTTTT. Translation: CASRVQGLANEKLFF.

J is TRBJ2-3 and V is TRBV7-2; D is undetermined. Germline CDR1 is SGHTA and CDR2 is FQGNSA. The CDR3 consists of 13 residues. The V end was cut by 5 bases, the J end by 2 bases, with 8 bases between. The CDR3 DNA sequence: TGTGCCAGCAGCGAGGACCCCACAGATACGCAGTATTTT. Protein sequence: CASSEDPTDTQYF.

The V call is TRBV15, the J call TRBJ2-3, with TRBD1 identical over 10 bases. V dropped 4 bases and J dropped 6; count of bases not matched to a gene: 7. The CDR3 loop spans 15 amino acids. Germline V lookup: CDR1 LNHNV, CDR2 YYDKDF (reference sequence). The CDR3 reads CATSNAGTGVDTQYF. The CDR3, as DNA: TGTGCCACCAGCAACGCCGGGACAGGGGTTGATACGCAGTATTTT.

DNA for the CDR3: TGTGCCAGCAGCTTAGACCTATCCCATGAGCAGTTCTTC. Translated: CASSLDLSHEQFF. The V gene is TRBV11-3, the J gene TRBJ2-1; the D is unclear. This CDR3 region has 13 residues. V was cut by 0 bases and J by 8 bases, with 8 bases left in between. CDR1 is SGHNT, CDR2 YENEEA, per germline. The full variable domain, rest sourced from reference TRBV11-3 and TRBJ2-1, is EAGVVQSPRYKIIEKKQPVAFWCNPISGHNTLYWYLQNLGQGPELLIRYENEEAVDDSQLPKDRFSAERLKGVDSTLKIQPAELGDSAVYLCASSLDLSHEQFFGPGTRLTVL.

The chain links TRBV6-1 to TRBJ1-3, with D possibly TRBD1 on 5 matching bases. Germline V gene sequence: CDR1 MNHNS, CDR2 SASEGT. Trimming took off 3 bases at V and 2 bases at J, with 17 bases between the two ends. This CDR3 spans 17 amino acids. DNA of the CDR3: TGTGCCAGCAGTGAGAGGGACCCGAGGTCTACTGGAAACACCATATATTTT. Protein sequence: CASSERDPRSTGNTIYF.

The CDR3 nucleotides are TGTGCCAGCAGCCGTATGAGCCTCTACAATGAGCAGTTCTTC. Protein sequence: CASSRMSLYNEQFF. V gene TRBV5-6 combines with J gene TRBJ2-1; D uncertain. Germline V lookup: CDR1 SGHDT, CDR2 YYEEEE. CDR3 length: 14 amino acids. Deletions cut 4 bases from V and 3 bases from J, with 11 bases between.

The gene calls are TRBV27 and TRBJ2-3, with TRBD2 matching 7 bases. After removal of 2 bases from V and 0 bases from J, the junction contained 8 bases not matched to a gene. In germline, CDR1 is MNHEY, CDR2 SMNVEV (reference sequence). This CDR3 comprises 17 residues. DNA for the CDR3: TGTGCCAGCAGTTTACTAGGGAGGGTTCGGAGCACAGATACGCAGTATTTT. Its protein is CASSLLGRVRSTDTQYF.

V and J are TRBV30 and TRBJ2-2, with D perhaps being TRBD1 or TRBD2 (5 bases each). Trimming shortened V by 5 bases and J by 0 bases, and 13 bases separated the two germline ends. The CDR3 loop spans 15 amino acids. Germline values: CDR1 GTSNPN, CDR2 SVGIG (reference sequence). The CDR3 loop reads CAWARGTSNTGELFF. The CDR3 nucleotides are TGTGCCTGGGCCCGAGGGACGTCGAACACCGGGGAGCTGTTTTTT.

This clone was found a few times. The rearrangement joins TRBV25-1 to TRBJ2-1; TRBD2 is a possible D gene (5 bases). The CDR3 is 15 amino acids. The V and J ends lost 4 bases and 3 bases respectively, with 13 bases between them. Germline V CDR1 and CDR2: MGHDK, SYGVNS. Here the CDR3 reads CASSGGSEVYNEQFF. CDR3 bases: TGTGCCAGCAGTGGCGGTAGCGAGGTCTACAATGAGCAGTTCTTC. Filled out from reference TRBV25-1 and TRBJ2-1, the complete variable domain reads EADIYQTPRYLVIGTGKKITLECSQTMGHDKMYWYQQDPGMELHLIHYSYGVNSTEKGDLSSESTVSRIRTEHFPLTLESARPSHTSQYLCASSGGSEVYNEQFFGPGTRLTVL.

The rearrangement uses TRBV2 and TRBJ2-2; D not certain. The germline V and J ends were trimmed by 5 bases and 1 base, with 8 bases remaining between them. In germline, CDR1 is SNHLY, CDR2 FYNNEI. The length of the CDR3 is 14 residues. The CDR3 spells CASSTKRNTGELFF. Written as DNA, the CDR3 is TGTGCCAGCAGTACAAAGCGGAACACCGGGGAGCTGTTTTTT.

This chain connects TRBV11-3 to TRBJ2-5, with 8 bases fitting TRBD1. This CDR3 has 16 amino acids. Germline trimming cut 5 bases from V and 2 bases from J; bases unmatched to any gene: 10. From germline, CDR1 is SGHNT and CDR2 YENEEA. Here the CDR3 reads CASSLRQGLGQETQYF. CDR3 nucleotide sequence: TGTGCCAGCAGCCTACGACAGGGGCTGGGGCAAGAGACCCAGTACTTC.